The sequence of this T cell receptor beta chain was determined in a study of blood T cell repertoires in COVID-19. As for the study in general: The United States, Italy and Spain supplied acute and convalescent COVID-19 samples. PBMCs, B-cell-depleted T cells, or T cells were the source of the cDNA or gDNA that made up the material.

Trimming took 4 bases from V and 2 from J, leaving 18 bases between them. This CDR3 contains 17 residues. CDR1 is SGHTS, CDR2 YDEGEE, per germline. Authors' analysis steps: Amplifying reference gene primers gave estimates of nucleated cell counts. Some clones are missing from TCRdb's copy, which holds only in-frame ones; the method was immunoSEQ multiplex PCR. That table supplies the V and J calls and clone size; D and trimming were determined from the DNA. The repertoire includes 240,000 or so clones, under 85% of them detected once, and about 1.9% sits in the top ten. V and J are TRBV5-8 and TRBJ2-2; D is possibly TRBD2 (6 bases). The clonotype comes from a man aged 25-40 years who had recovered from COVID-19. Material for sequencing was peripheral blood. CDR3 sequence: CASSPRAGGVNTGELFF. The CDR3 coding sequence is TGTGCCAGCAGCCCCCGGGCTGGCGGGGTTAACACCGGGGAGCTGTTTTTT.